These 25 T cell receptor beta chains share one sample of origin, sequenced in a study of blood T cell repertoires in COVID-19. Sequencing used immunoSEQ multiplex PCR; TCRdb keeps in-frame clones, though not all of them. The sample comprises 150,000 to 180,000 clones, roughly 84% of which are singletons, and around an eighth rests with the top ten. Sequenced material: peripheral blood. The receptors derive from a woman in her sixties with COVID-19, enrolled during active disease.

This clone was found a few times. The V call is TRBV7-8, the J call TRBJ1-5; D unclear. The CDR3 length is 13 residues. CDR1 SGHVS and CDR2 FQNEAQ come from the germline V gene. V lost 1 base, J lost 8 bases, and 9 bases lay in between. CDR3 residues: CASSLDREEPQHF. The CDR3 bases are TGTGCCAGCAGCTTAGACCGGGAGGAGCCCCAGCATTTT.

The rearrangement uses TRBV5-1 and TRBJ1-3, with D possibly matching TRBD1 (5 bases). Germline loops: CDR1 SGHRS, CDR2 YFSETQ. The length of the CDR3 is 14 residues. Trimming shortened V by 3 bases and J by 6 bases, and 13 bases separated the two germline ends. This CDR3 is CASSYTGGLNTIYF. CDR3 DNA: TGCGCCAGCAGCTACACAGGTGGCTTAAACACCATATATTTT.

The chain recombines TRBV6-5 with TRBJ2-1; 7 positions agree with TRBD2. CDR3 length: 13 residues. Losses at the gene ends were 7 bases for V and 4 bases for J; bases not matched to a gene: 4. Germline loops: CDR1 MNHEY, CDR2 SVGAGI. The CDR3 sequence is CASKPSGYNEQFF. For the CDR3, the DNA is TGTGCCAGCAAGCCTAGCGGATACAATGAGCAGTTCTTC.

The rearrangement uses TRBV6-5 and TRBJ2-3; D is unresolved. There are 12 residues in the CDR3. The V end was cut by 5 bases, the J end by 4 bases, with 7 bases between. Looked up from germline, CDR1 is MNHEY and CDR2 is SVGAGI. The CDR3 is CASSPSADTQYF. DNA for the CDR3: TGTGCCAGCAGTCCGAGCGCAGATACGCAGTATTTT.

The chain uses TRBV7-9 and TRBJ1-1; D not resolved. V was pared by 4 bases and J by 0 bases, with 9 bases between. The CDR3 is made up of 14 amino acids. The germline V gene has CDR1 SEHNR and CDR2 FQNEAQ (reference sequence). CDR3 coding DNA: TGTGCCAGCAGCTATCCCGGAGTGAACACTGAAGCTTTCTTT. Residues: CASSYPGVNTEAFF.

The V gene is TRBV19, the J gene TRBJ1-2; D is unclear. The V end lost 4 bases, the J end lost 10 bases, and 10 bases lay between the germline ends. The length of the CDR3 is 11 residues. Germline V lookup: CDR1 LNHDA, CDR2 SQIVND (reference sequence). The CDR3 nucleotides read TGTGCCAGTAGTACGGGTGCCGTCTACACCTTC. Protein sequence: CASSTGAVYTF.

This clone was seen only a few times. J is TRBJ1-2 and V is TRBV19, with TRBD1 matching 9 bases. Germline assignment: CDR1 LNHDA and CDR2 SQIVND (reference sequence). Germline trimming cut 7 bases from V and 5 bases from J; bases unmatched to any gene: 11. This CDR3 is built from 15 residues. DNA for the CDR3: TGTGCCAGTACCCCTGGGAGGACAGGGGTTTATGGCTACACCTTC. This gives the protein CASTPGRTGVYGYTF.

This clone was detected a few times. The J gene is TRBJ1-2, the V gene TRBV5-4; 8 bases fit TRBD1. Per the germline V gene, CDR1 is SGHNT and CDR2 is YYREEE (reference sequence). Trimming cost V 7 bases and J 3 bases; bases outside gene matches: 8. This CDR3 spans 14 amino acids. CDR3 sequence (DNA): TGTGCCAGCCTCGGGACAGGTTCTTACTATGGCTACACCTTC. Its translation: CASLGTGSYYGYTF.

V and J are TRBV5-1 and TRBJ1-2; D possibly corresponds to TRBD1 (6 bases). Per the germline V gene, CDR1 is SGHRS and CDR2 is YFSETQ. The CDR3 has 14 amino acids. The ends were cut back, 0 bases at V and 6 bases at J, with 12 bases in the middle. CDR3 region: CASSLGWAGDGYTF. CDR3 in DNA: TGCGCCAGCAGCTTGGGTTGGGCAGGGGATGGCTACACCTTC. Based on the CDR3 plus reference TRBV5-1 and TRBJ1-2, the full variable domain is KAGVTQTPRYLIKTRGQQVTLSCSPISGHRSVSWYQQTPGQGLQFLFEYFSETQRNKGNFPGRFSGRQFSNSRSEMNVSTLELGDSALYLCASSLGWAGDGYTFGSGTRLTVV.

The chain recombines TRBV5-4 with TRBJ2-2; TRBD2 might be the D (5 bases). Germline-derived CDR1 and CDR2 are SGHNT and YYREEE (reference sequence). Deletions cut 4 bases from V and 6 bases from J, with 7 bases between. The CDR3 sequence is 12 residues long. CDR3 DNA sequence: TGTGCCAGCAGCCCGGAGGCCGGGGAGCTGTTTTTT. Its protein is CASSPEAGELFF.

The CDR3 loop is CATYNTGGRAGELFF. CDR3 nucleotide sequence: TGTGCCACCTATAACACAGGGGGCAGGGCCGGGGAGCTGTTTTTT. The gene calls are TRBV6-5 and TRBJ2-2; 9 positions agree with TRBD1. CDR3 length: 15 amino acids. V lost 10 bases, J lost 6 bases, and 12 bases stayed unmatched. The V gene's germline CDR1 is MNHEY and CDR2 SVGAGI.

The chain carries TRBV7-8 and TRBJ1-2; D call uncertain. The germline V gene encodes CDR1 SGHVS and CDR2 FQNEAQ. V shed 0 bases and J shed 2 bases, with 10 bases lying between them. There are 15 residues in the CDR3. CDR3 bases: TGTGCCAGCAGCTTAGCTTCCGGTTCCAACTATGGCTACACCTTC. Translation gives CASSLASGSNYGYTF. The full variable domain, in which reference TRBV7-8 and TRBJ1-2 provide the parts outside the CDR3, is GAGVSQSPRYKVAKRGQDVALRCDPISGHVSLFWYQQALGQGPEFLTYFQNEAQLDKSGLPSDRFFAERPEGSVSTLKIQRTQQEDSAVYLCASSLASGSNYGYTFGSGTRLTVV.

This chain joins TRBV7-8 and TRBJ2-5; 7 bases line up with TRBD1. V gave up 5 bases and J gave up 4 bases; unmatched junction bases: 10. Per the germline V gene, CDR1 is SGHVS and CDR2 is FQNEAQ. The CDR3 is made up of 15 amino acids. The chain's CDR3 is CASSNSMRGRETQYF. CDR3 DNA sequence: TGTGCCAGCAGCAACTCTATGAGGGGGCGAGAGACCCAGTACTTC.

The table lists this clone with a count of one. The CDR3 reads CASTHPGQGADQPQHF. DNA for the CDR3: TGTGCCAGCACTCATCCGGGACAGGGGGCGGATCAGCCCCAGCATTTT. V gene TRBV6-6 combines with J gene TRBJ1-5; 12 nucleotides agree with TRBD1. The CDR3 covers 16 residues. Germline CDR1 and CDR2: MNHNY and SVGAGI (reference sequence). With 7 bases clipped from V and 5 bases from J, the junction kept 9 bases outside the gene matches.

The chain has TRBV7-2 and TRBJ1-1; perhaps TRBD1 as D (5 bases). The CDR3 covers 14 residues. The germline V gene encodes CDR1 SGHTA and CDR2 FQGNSA. The ends were cut back, 7 bases at V and 8 bases at J, with 20 bases in the middle. The CDR3, as DNA: TGTGCCAGCACCCTTGGTGTCGGGGGGGGAGAAGCTTTCTTT. This translates into CASTLGVGGGEAFF. Full variable domain (missing parts from reference TRBV7-2 and TRBJ1-1): GAGVSQSPSNKVTEKGKDVELRCDPISGHTALYWYRQSLGQGLEFLIYFQGNSAPDKSGLPSDRFSAERTGGSVSTLTIQRTQQEDSAVYLCASTLGVGGGEAFFGQGTRLTVV.

The gene calls are TRBV10-3 and TRBJ1-2; 9 bases map to TRBD1. Per germline, CDR1 ENHRY and CDR2 SYGVKD. The CDR3 is 14 amino acids. The junction had 7 bases not matched to a gene; V was cut back by 8 bases and J by 3 bases. The CDR3 protein is CAIGKTGGDYGYTF. Here the CDR3 DNA reads TGTGCCATCGGGAAAACAGGGGGCGACTATGGCTACACCTTC.

The genes are TRBV7-7 and TRBJ2-1; tentative D call: TRBD2 (6 bases). Trimming shortened V by 2 bases and J by 7 bases, and 12 bases separated the two germline ends. The CDR3 has 14 residues. The V gene's germline CDR1 is SSHAT and CDR2 FNYEAQ (reference sequence). The CDR3 bases are TGTGCCAGCAGCTTACGGGCCGGGGGTAATGAGCAGTTCTTC. It is translated as CASSLRAGGNEQFF.

This chain connects TRBV9 to TRBJ2-2; 10 bases line up with TRBD2. The germline V gene encodes CDR1 SGDLS and CDR2 YYNGEE. V was pared by 0 bases and J by 1 base, with 0 bases of the junction left unmatched. CDR3 size: 16 residues. CDR3 DNA: TGTGCCAGCAGCGTAGGGACTAGCGGGAACACCGGGGAGCTGTTTTTT. This translates into CASSVGTSGNTGELFF.

The chain is built from TRBV18 and TRBJ2-7; possibly TRBD1 for D (6 bases). This CDR3 has 13 amino acids. Germline V lookup: CDR1 KGHSH, CDR2 LQKENI. V gave up 3 bases and J gave up 6 bases, with 12 bases separating them. CDR3 sequence reads: CASSPEGVAEQYF. The DNA of the CDR3 is TGTGCCAGCTCACCCGAGGGGGTGGCCGAGCAGTACTTC.

This clone was detected a few times. The gene calls are TRBV12-3 or TRBV12-4 and TRBJ1-1; 7 bases are shared with TRBD1. The CDR3 loop spans 13 amino acids. The trim removed 6 bases at V and 5 bases at J, leaving 6 bases unmatched. The CDR3 spells CASSLDRATEAFF. In DNA form, the CDR3 reads TGTGCCAGCAGCCTTGACAGGGCGACTGAAGCTTTCTTT.

The chain combines TRBV19 with TRBJ1-2; D call uncertain. The CDR3 length is 12 residues. Germline loops: CDR1 LNHDA, CDR2 SQIVND (reference sequence). Trimming left V 3 bases short and J 1 base short, with 3 bases between. This CDR3 reads CASSISNYGYTF. The CDR3 DNA follows: TGTGCCAGTAGTATCAGTAACTATGGCTACACCTTC.

The CDR3: CASSERGQNTEAFF. The CDR3 coding sequence is TGTGCCAGCAGTGAAAGGGGCCAGAACACTGAAGCTTTCTTT. V and J are TRBV2 and TRBJ1-1; D possibly corresponds to TRBD1 (5 bases). Trimming pared 2 bases from V and 1 base from J, leaving 8 bases between. The CDR3 length is 14 residues. Per the germline V gene, CDR1 is SNHLY and CDR2 is FYNNEI.

V usage is TRBV30 and J usage is TRBJ1-3; perhaps TRBD1 as D (5 bases). Germline V gives CDR1 GTSNPN, CDR2 SVGIG (reference sequence). CDR3 length: 13 residues. V was pared by 3 bases and J by 4 bases, with 10 bases between. The CDR3 sequence: CAWSRDSGNTIYF. In nucleotides, the CDR3 is TGTGCCTGGAGCAGGGACTCCGGAAACACCATATATTTT.

The rearrangement uses TRBV9 and TRBJ2-1; D might be TRBD2 (6 bases). CDR1 is SGDLS, CDR2 YYNGEE, per germline. The V and J ends lost 4 bases and 5 bases respectively, with 13 bases between them. This CDR3 has 14 amino acids. DNA of the CDR3: TGTGCCAGCAGCCCCAGACTAGTCCACAATGAGCAGTTCTTC. This gives the protein CASSPRLVHNEQFF.

This clone showed up just a few times. V gene TRBV7-9 combines with J gene TRBJ2-2; 9 bases align to TRBD1. Germline V gene lookup returns CDR1 SEHNR and CDR2 FQNEAQ (reference sequence). J was trimmed by 6 bases and V by 3 bases; bases with no gene match: 8. This CDR3 is 16 amino acids long. CDR3 coding DNA: TGTGCCAGCAGCTTTCACAGGGGGCGCTTGGCCGGGGAGCTGTTTTTT. Translated, it gives CASSFHRGRLAGELFF.